The clone carrying this T cell receptor (beta chain) has just a few counts. The antigen is unknown. The data stem from a study of cytomegalovirus exposure and HLA in healthy donors. Donors showed nominal health when sampled, although they likely had unrecorded immune exposures. The PCR made use of 60 Vbeta and 13 Jbeta primers. The assay was immunoSEQ multiplex PCR, and TCRdb's table has in-frame clones only and misses some. Here the sample spans approximately 100,000 clones, roughly four fifths being singletons. Whole-study results and caveats: Highest at DRB1 and lowest at HLA-C, TCR association rates differed among HLA loci in a later analysis.

The sequence was collected from a male donor in good health and CMV-seropositive. The sample consisted of PBMCs.

The CDR3 DNA is TGTGCCAGCAGCCCCCGTGGGGGGATAGGGTTCTTC. Translating gives CASSPRGGIGFF. This sequence joins TRBV7-2 and TRBJ2-1; perhaps TRBD2 as D (6 bases). This CDR3 comprises 12 residues. Germline V CDR1 and CDR2: SGHTA, FQGNSA. Trimming pared 5 bases from V and 15 bases from J, leaving 17 bases between.